This entry describes one T cell receptor (beta chain). There is no known antigen for this receptor. No quality values exist for individual bases; no much larger clone is one base distant. This sample is drawn from a study of cytomegalovirus exposure and HLA in healthy donors (dated by TCRdb to between 2016 and 2019). Regarding the study in general: An earlier analysis of approximately 590 of the donors reported 250 to 350 Gb of sequence data and around 110 million unique TCR beta sequences from about 180 million T cells. Roughly 310 gigabases of sequencing data and roughly 90 million unique TCR sequences were included in an early release covering over 600 HLA-typed donors. Of the roughly 400 genotyped donors, approximately 83% fell in the genetic ancestry cluster associated with self-reported Caucasian donors. The study was designed to test whether signatures of past pathogen exposure could be identified by cataloging public T cell receptors. Using immunosequencing, the study profiled T cell repertoires from roughly 650 subjects and related those repertoires to cytomegalovirus serostatus. Besides the first cohort of approximately 710 subjects, a separate validation cohort made up of over 95 different subjects was used. To predict cytomegalovirus infection status, the study combined high-throughput TCR immunosequencing, statistical association of individual TCRs with disease status, and machine learning. In a later analysis, previously published TCR beta repertoires from some 640 donors were re-analyzed and high-resolution HLA genotyping was added so that TCR occurrence patterns could be studied. Rather than using new phenotypic data, the later analysis identified candidate immune exposures from TCR beta sequences and from how often those sequences occurred across donors. In an earlier analysis of a few hundred of the donors, high-throughput TCR beta sequencing was used to judge whether each TCR beta V gene segment behaved as functional or pseudogenic. Donor age, sex, ethnicity and CMV serostatus were compiled together with the repertoire data. A later genetic analysis took genome-wide SNP genotypes for about 65% of the 666 donors and used that subset as a discovery cohort. Every repertoire in the discovery cohort had been generated on one and the same sequencing platform. Both class I and class II loci were covered by HLA typing, at four-digit resolution. The number of donors typed differed by locus, with about 620-630 for A, B, C, DRB1 and DQB1, 522 for DQA1, 600 to 610 for DPA1, and about 450 for DPB1. Because of strong linkage in the cohort, roughly five DR-DQ haplotypes were treated as single units for association and clustering. Among about 400 genotyped donors of the cohort, an average of roughly 230,000 unique TCR beta nucleotide sequences was sequenced per donor, of which about 18% were non-productive.

Paper-wide results and their limitations: The sequencing pipeline was judged likely to have produced a cluster of highly shared sequence variants as a technical artifact. In a later analysis, HLA-associated TCR beta chains showed more clonal expansion and lower generation probabilities than non-associated chains that were equally common. In a later analysis, the rate of TCR association differed among HLA loci, with DRB1 alleles having the most associated TCRs and HLA-C alleles having the fewest. The study gave a list of 150 to 200 TCR beta chains associated with cytomegalovirus. A further reported finding was that TCR beta sequences accurately predicted the HLA-A and HLA-B alleles for most subjects in the first cohort. In this cohort, only TCR beta chains were sequenced, and detectable features were limited by the absence of alpha or paired-chain data. At a false discovery rate of 0.05, a later analysis linked some 18,000 TCR beta sequences to specific HLA alleles. The classifier was reported to diagnose cytomegalovirus status with high specificity and sensitivity in both the original and validation cohorts. Compared with the approximately 670-donor mean, donors in an Asian-associated ancestry cluster had fewer N-insertions in productive TCRs, according to a later genetic analysis. Because counts were too low, seventeen rarely observed V segments, including chromosome 9 orphons, were left out of the earlier analysis of some 640 of the donors. A few of the identified cytomegalovirus-associated TCR beta chains were confirmed in vitro to be specific for cytomegalovirus antigens. According to the authors, the approach could potentially be generalized to other disease states and immunological phenotypes. According to a later analysis, parvovirus B19, influenza, CMV and Epstein-Barr virus appeared linked to several top co-occurrence clusters. An association between a missense DCLRE1C variant and V-gene and J-gene trimming of TCR beta chains was found in a later genetic analysis and replicated in an independent cohort. Presence/absence analyses assumed roughly uniform sequencing depth across donors, an assumption that may not hold. When HLA alleles, especially DR and DQ, strongly co-occurred, attributing TCR associations to individual alleles was difficult. Most CMV-associated TCR beta chains appeared to be HLA-restricted in a later analysis, and the HLA associations seemed to be driven largely by CMV exposure. Correlated functional status among segregating V segments might be attributable to linkage disequilibrium, but an unknown experimental factor could not be ruled out. Because HLA typing was missing for some donors at each locus, association tests included only the typed subset. Across donors, most TCR sequences were observed very rarely, whereas some public TCRs were present in many individuals. In an earlier analysis of about 540 of the donors, most TCR beta V segments were observed in productive rearrangements about 87% or about 30% of the time, broadly matching IMGT annotations. Some IMGT-functional V segments, including TRBV6-2 and TRBV6-3, could not be distinguished by the 87-base-pair reads and were therefore excluded. The only immune exposure information available for the cohort was CMV serostatus.

Library construction relied on the immunoSEQ multiplex PCR assay. The multiplex PCR relied on a mix of 60 forward primers for TCR Vbeta segments and 13 reverse primers for TCR Jbeta segments. The CDR3 region of rearranged TCR beta genes was amplified from genomic DNA by a multiplex PCR assay. Amplified TCR beta libraries were sequenced as 87-base-pair reads on the Illumina HiSeq System. In the paper's pipeline: In a later analysis, around 80 million unique TCR beta chains were counted across the approximately 620 repertoires, and approximately 11 million of these chains were shared by at least two donors. A nearest-neighbor algorithm error-corrected the raw reads and collapsed the reads into unique sequences, merging closely related sequences to remove PCR and sequencing errors. To assign V, D and J gene segments, CDR3 sequences were aligned to IMGT reference sequences. For a sequence to be retained, a match of at least six nucleotides to both a V gene segment and a J gene segment was required. A rearrangement was called productive if the CDR3 had no stop codons and remained in frame with V and J, and every other rearrangement was called non-productive. CDR3 was defined according to IMGT convention as the region running from the second conserved V-encoded cysteine to the conserved J-encoded phenylalanine. In an earlier analysis of more than 550 of the donors, sequences lacking an unambiguous match to a single V gene segment were excluded. An earlier analysis of some 500 of the donors classified V segments as functional when productive rearrangements were above 56.7% and as segregating when the standard deviation between donors was above 5%. A statistical classification framework was built to diagnose cytomegalovirus status from the catalog of TCR beta chain sequences. In a later analysis, TCR nucleotide sequences were compared against IMGT/GENE-DB human TR gene sequences so that V and J genes could be assigned. The TCRdist pipeline was used in a later analysis to assign CDR3 sequences and most-parsimonious VDJ recombination scenarios. In a later analysis, each TCR beta chain was defined by its CDR3 amino acid sequence together with its V-gene family, and reads lacking a unique V-gene family were excluded. A later analysis removed several hundred highly shared, low-generation-probability nucleotide sequences to deal with suspected cross-contamination and a sequencing artifact. A later analysis calculated a clonal expansion index for each public chain from normalized within-repertoire ranks of inferred template counts. In a later analysis, generation probabilities were computed with a VDJ recombination model fitted to out-of-frame rearrangements, and the resulting probabilities were checked against IGoR. Hypergeometric tests were used in a later analysis to score TCR-TCR, TCR-HLA and TCR-CMV co-occurrence, with a repertoire-size bias correction applied to the TCR pairs. False discovery rates were estimated in a later analysis by permuting HLA or CMV assignments 20 times. A later analysis grouped co-occurring TCRs with DBSCAN, adding TCRdist sequence similarity when clustering within HLA-allele-positive subsets. For co-occurrence clustering, repertoires with fewer than 30,000 or more than 120,000 public chains were excluded, along with 5 or 6 repertoires with anomalous nucleotide sharing. This is the immuneACCESS table as TCRdb keeps it, with only in-frame sequences that have V and J called. A part of the clones is gone; compared with another copy, unresolved V genes explain less than half, and the rest is unexplained. V and J calls and clone size are as listed in that table; D and trimming were resolved from the DNA. The sample yields about 130,000 clones; approximately 75% were counted once. Over 4.5% of the sample belongs to the ten largest clones.

The CDR3 starts with the cysteine, ends with the phenylalanine, and has 16 residues. The entry retains the CDR3 DNA only, 48 bases that are in frame from base 1. As encoded in the germline V gene, CDR1 is SGHAT while CDR2 is FQNNGV. The germline V end is reduced by 4 bases and the J end by 1 base; junction bases left unmatched: 7. The cohort consisted of 650 to 850 healthy bone marrow donors. All cohort members were sampled while nominally healthy, although unrecorded immune exposures were likely present. The donor tested CMV seropositive, placing the donor among the 250 to 350 seropositive members of the cohort. A peripheral blood sample was collected from each donor, and TCR beta sequencing was performed on peripheral blood mononuclear cells. Genomic DNA extraction from the blood cell samples was performed with the Qiagen DNeasy Blood Extraction Kit.

The origin of this receptor is a woman aged 35 to 49 in good health and CMV-seropositive. Sequenced input: PBMCs. The chain is encoded by TRBV11-2 joined to TRBJ2-5, and TRBD1 matches 9 of the central bases. The CDR3 reads as follows: CASSSGQGTSQETQYF. The DNA is TGTGCCAGCAGCTCTGGACAGGGGACATCCCAAGAGACCCAGTACTTC.